The 20 T cell receptor beta chains below all came from one sample that was sequenced in a study of T cells in localized non-small cell lung cancer. Data came from immunoSEQ multiplex PCR; TCRdb stores just in-frame clones and leaves some out. This sample yields a few thousand clones, of which approximately 30% are seen a single time; roughly a tenth belongs to the top ten. This sample comprised lung tumor tissue, obtained before any cancer treatment. These receptors all stem from a man between 40 and 69 years old with stage III squamous cell lung carcinoma.

This clone showed up just a few times. This chain uses TRBV30 with TRBJ1-2, with D unclear. V shed 4 bases and J shed 6 bases, with 12 bases lying between them. Germline loops: CDR1 GTSNPN, CDR2 SVGIG (reference sequence). The CDR3 is 12 amino acids. Here the CDR3 reads CAWTPGGDGYTF. DNA for the CDR3: TGTGCCTGGACCCCGGGAGGCGATGGCTACACCTTC.

The V gene is TRBV25-1, the J gene TRBJ2-3, with D possibly TRBD1 on 5 matching bases. The V end lost 6 bases, the J end lost 2 bases, and 6 bases lay between the germline ends. CDR1 and CDR2 (germline): MGHDK, SYGVNS. This CDR3 spans 12 amino acids. CDR3 in amino acids: CASSRATDTQYF. The CDR3 bases are TGTGCCAGCAGCAGGGCCACAGATACGCAGTATTTT.

The CDR3 is CASSMGPGQSGDTEAFF. The CDR3 coding sequence is TGTGCCAGTAGTATGGGCCCGGGACAGTCAGGGGACACTGAAGCTTTCTTT. The J gene is TRBJ1-1, the V gene TRBV19; 7 nucleotides agree with TRBD1. The CDR3 totals 17 residues. The germline V gene has CDR1 LNHDA and CDR2 SQIVND (reference sequence). The V segment lost 3 bases and the J segment 3 bases; nucleotides outside the gene matches: 13.

This chain connects TRBV18 to TRBJ1-2, with D unresolved. Trimming cost V 2 bases and J 2 bases, with 9 bases left between them. Germline CDR1 KGHSH, CDR2 LQKENI. This CDR3 has 14 residues. The CDR3 sequence is CASSPGRRNYGYTF. As DNA, the CDR3 is TGTGCCAGCTCACCAGGGCGGAGAAACTATGGCTACACCTTC.

The chain couples TRBV5-1 to TRBJ2-1, with TRBD2 matching over 7 bases. Germline values: CDR1 SGHRS, CDR2 YFSETQ. V lost 0 bases to trimming and J lost 7 bases; unmatched junction nucleotides: 22. CDR3 length: 20 amino acids. CDR3: CASSLVLSAGGAGEVNEQFF. The DNA for the CDR3 is TGCGCCAGCAGCTTGGTCCTTTCGGCCGGAGGGGCGGGAGAGGTAAATGAGCAGTTCTTC.

This chain joins TRBV6-8 and TRBJ2-7, with no clear D. Germline V gene data show CDR1 as MNHGY and CDR2 as SAAAGT. The CDR3 extends over 13 amino acids. Trimming pared 2 bases from V and 7 bases from J, leaving 12 bases between. CDR3 loop: CASSYGLAREQYF. The CDR3 coding sequence is TGTGCCAGCAGTTACGGGTTAGCTAGGGAGCAGTACTTC.

A few counts support this clone. The rearrangement links TRBV12-2 to TRBJ2-2; no check of the table's D call, TRBD2, against the DNA was made. TRBV12-2 is a pseudogene. The CDR3 has 14 amino acids. CDR3 in DNA: TGTGCCATTCGGGAGGGGCGGAACACCGGGGAGCTGTTTTTT. It yields the protein CAIREGRNTGELFF.

This clone has a handful of counts. The junction and the germline gene differ at one end; a read error may be behind it. CDR3 region: CASSNGQSTDTQYF. The CDR3 coding sequence is TGTGCTAGCAGCAATGGACAGAGCACAGATACGCAGTATTTT. The chain uses TRBV11-3 and TRBJ2-3; a possible D gene is TRBD1 (6 bases). This CDR3 spans 14 amino acids. Germline V lookup: CDR1 SGHNT, CDR2 YENEEA. Full variable domain (remainder filled in from reference TRBV11-3 and TRBJ2-3): EAGVVQSPRYKIIEKKQPVAFWCNPISGHNTLYWYLQNLGQGPELLIRYENEEAVDDSQLPKDRFSAERLKGVDSTLKIQPAELGDSAVYLCASSNGQSTDTQYFGPGTRLTVL.

The CDR3 loop reads CSVSGTADSEQYF. The CDR3 nucleotides are TGCAGCGTTAGTGGGACAGCCGATTCCGAGCAGTACTTC. The chain has TRBV29-1 and TRBJ2-7; 7 bases map to TRBD1. Germline V gene sequence: CDR1 SQVTM, CDR2 ANQGSEA. This CDR3 contains 13 residues. J lost 6 bases, V lost 5 bases, and 10 bases had no gene match.

The chain joins TRBV6-8 to TRBJ2-1, with 9 bases that match TRBD2. The CDR3 covers 14 residues. V gave up 6 bases and J gave up 5 bases; unmatched junction bases: 5. The germline V gene encodes CDR1 MNHGY and CDR2 SAAAGT. The CDR3 here is CASRAASGNNEQFF. DNA for the CDR3: TGTGCCAGCAGGGCAGCTAGCGGGAACAATGAGCAGTTCTTC.

This sequence joins TRBV29-1 and TRBJ1-2; D is unresolved. The CDR3 sequence is 13 residues long. Trimming left V 3 bases short and J 0 bases short, with 8 bases between. Germline CDR1 is SQVTM and CDR2 is ANQGSEA. CDR3 nucleotides: TGCAGCGTTGACCGGAGAGCTAACTATGGCTACACCTTC. Protein sequence: CSVDRRANYGYTF.

The rearrangement links TRBV30 to TRBJ2-7; 7 bases map to TRBD1. Trimming at V came to 5 bases and at J to 2 bases, leaving 3 bases not matched to a gene. This CDR3 region has 12 residues. Germline-derived CDR1 and CDR2 are GTSNPN and SVGIG (reference sequence). DNA for the CDR3: TGTGCCTGGGGACAGGAGACCTACGAGCAGTACTTC. Its protein product is CAWGQETYEQYF.

This clone rates as large (0.1 to 1%). J is TRBJ1-1 and V is TRBV11-3, with TRBD1 as a possible D gene (5 bases). V lost 5 bases, J lost 0 bases, and 19 bases lay in between. Germline V lookup: CDR1 SGHNT, CDR2 YENEEA. This CDR3 is 17 amino acids long. CDR3 in amino acids: CASSPGTGNQMNTEAFF. The CDR3 DNA is TGTGCCAGCAGCCCCGGGACGGGTAATCAAATGAACACTGAAGCTTTCTTT.

This chain links TRBV10-1 with TRBJ2-7; D is tentatively TRBD1 or TRBD2 (5 bases each). The CDR3 contains 14 residues. V was trimmed by 5 bases and J by 4 bases, leaving 15 bases between them. Germline V gives CDR1 WNHNN, CDR2 SYGVQD (reference sequence). The CDR3 loop is CASSTGTAPYEQYV. The CDR3 coding sequence is TGCGCCAGCAGTACGGGGACCGCACCTTACGAGCAGTACGTC.

Only a few counts were recorded for this clone. The V gene is TRBV6-8, the J gene TRBJ2-1, with no clear D. The CDR3 consists of 15 residues. Germline assignment: CDR1 MNHGY and CDR2 SAAAGT. V lost 2 bases, J lost 5 bases, and 13 bases lay in between. The DNA for the CDR3 is TGTGCCAGCAGTTACGAGCCGACGTACGACAATGAGCAGTTCTTC. It is translated as CASSYEPTYDNEQFF.

This clone is categorized as large. V and J are TRBV30 and TRBJ1-1; D gene ambiguous. The CDR3 covers 13 residues. The V end lost 2 bases, the J end lost 2 bases, and 9 bases lay between the germline ends. CDR1 and CDR2 (germline): GTSNPN, SVGIG (reference sequence). The CDR3 DNA reads as TGTGCCTGGAGTCTCACGGGCAACACTGAAGCTTTCTTT. Its protein product is CAWSLTGNTEAFF.

The genes are TRBV6-8 and TRBJ1-6; D might be TRBD1 (5 bases). The CDR3 has 15 residues. The ends were cut back, 7 bases at V and 7 bases at J, with 17 bases in the middle. The germline V gene encodes CDR1 MNHGY and CDR2 SAAAGT. Here the CDR3 DNA reads TGTGCCAGCACCCTCTACGAGGGGCACAATTCACCCCTCCACTTT. It is translated as CASTLYEGHNSPLHF.

This clone was counted a few times. This chain connects TRBV6-7 to TRBJ1-1; D unresolved. Being an ORF, TRBV6-7 has a function that is uncertain. The CDR3 spans 11 residues. Deletions cut 3 bases from V and 3 bases from J, with 2 bases between. CDR3 residues: CASSYYTEAFF. The CDR3 DNA follows: TGTGCCAGCAGTTATTACACTGAAGCTTTCTTT.

V gene TRBV5-1 combines with J gene TRBJ2-2; possibly TRBD1 for D (6 bases). Trimming removed 0 bases from V and 5 bases from J, with 14 bases in between. This CDR3 has 16 residues. Looked up from germline, CDR1 is SGHRS and CDR2 is YFSETQ. Written as DNA, the CDR3 is TGCGCCAGCAGCTTGGGGGGCAGGGGAAGGACCGGGGAGCTGTTTTTT. Amino acids: CASSLGGRGRTGELFF.

This chain uses TRBV9 with TRBJ1-2; a possible D gene is TRBD1 (6 bases). The CDR3 sequence is 13 residues long. CDR1 is SGDLS, CDR2 YYNGEE, per germline. Between the trimmed V and J ends, which lost 0 bases and 3 bases, there was a span of 6 bases. CDR3 sequence: CASSVDRDYGYTF. DNA of the CDR3: TGTGCCAGCAGCGTAGACAGGGACTATGGCTACACCTTC. The variable domain in full, completed from reference TRBV9 and TRBJ1-2, reads DSGVTQTPKHLITATGQRVTLRCSPRSGDLSVYWYQQSLDQGLQFLIQYYNGEERAKGNILERFSAQQFPDLHSELNLSSLELGDSALYFCASSVDRDYGYTFGSGTRLTVV.